This T cell receptor beta chain was sequenced during a study of shared T cell receptors in the human thymus (dated by TCRdb to the early 2020s). Context from the whole study: The study examined how self-reactive, shared T-cell receptor alpha chains are generated in the human thymus.

To note about this clone: No antigen is known for it. No base quality information exists; no much larger clone differs at one position.

The junction shows trimming of 5 bases on V and 4 bases on J, plus 11 bases between the germline ends. Via the germline V gene (reference sequence), CDR1 is MNHEY and CDR2 SMNVEV. The CDR3 measures 13 amino acids from cysteine to phenylalanine. Just CDR3 DNA is preserved here, 39 bases in frame from base 1. The method was the immunoSEQ multiplex PCR assay. Sourced from immuneACCESS, this table was stored by TCRdb with only in-frame sequences that have V and J called. A share of the clones is absent; for the studies checked, an unresolved V gene accounts for under half, and the remainder has no known explanation. The sample has roughly 550,000 clones on record, around 78% of them singletons. Clones ranked in the top ten supply about 0.013% of the sample. These same records also appear under a second study, on human thymus T cells. In that second paper, the authors write: Immunologically healthy infants undergoing open corrective cardiac surgery for congenital heart defects in Finland were used as donors. The thymus tissue came from surgical resects taken out during corrective cardiac surgery. Biased V and J gene segment usage appeared to be present in both thymic and peripheral blood repertoires. The related research found that thymic TCR repertoires overlapped highly between unrelated individuals. The study described the TCR alpha and beta repertoires in under ten infant thymus samples and a handful of matching peripheral blood samples. The cohort included about 6 male and two female infants, with donor ages spanning 7 to 244 days. Thymocytes were freed from the tissue by mechanical means and kept at -70 degrees C as pellets of roughly 8.5-31 million cells. A QIAsymphony instrument was used to extract genomic DNA from frozen cell pellets. Using the immunoSEQ multiplex PCR assay, the TCRB and TCRAD loci were amplified from a standardized quantity of quality-controlled genomic DNA. The amplicons covered the V(D)J region and were long enough to include the CDR3 and to identify the V and J genes. The amplicons were sequenced on an Illumina platform via the commercial immunoSEQ service. Primer bias and sequencing errors were corrected using previously described methods, and TCRAD and TCRB definitions followed the IMGT database. immunoSEQ Analyzer 3.0 and VDJTools were used for repertoire analysis, which covered basic statistics, V/J segment usage, diversity estimates, rarefaction and pairwise overlap. Diversity was estimated using the Chao1, ChaoE, Efron-Thisted, Shannon and inverse Simpson indices, and was also estimated on datasets down-sampled to the size of the smallest sample. Repertoire overlap used strict matching of CDR3 nucleotide sequence, V gene and J gene, with Jaccard-based multidimensional scaling clustering. On average, thymus samples gave 650,000 to 850,000 unique TCRB clonotypes, whereas blood samples gave 75,000 to 85,000.

Material: thymocytes. The V gene is TRBV27 and the J gene is TRBJ1-1; TRBD1 is perhaps the D gene, given 5 matching bases. The TCR originated in a boy less than two years old with a congenital heart defect. Donor details come from another sample of the same person, matched by shared clones. The CDR3 region reads CASSLRARTEAFF. In nucleotide form, the sequence is TGTGCCAGCAGTCTCAGGGCCCGCACTGAAGCTTTCTTT.